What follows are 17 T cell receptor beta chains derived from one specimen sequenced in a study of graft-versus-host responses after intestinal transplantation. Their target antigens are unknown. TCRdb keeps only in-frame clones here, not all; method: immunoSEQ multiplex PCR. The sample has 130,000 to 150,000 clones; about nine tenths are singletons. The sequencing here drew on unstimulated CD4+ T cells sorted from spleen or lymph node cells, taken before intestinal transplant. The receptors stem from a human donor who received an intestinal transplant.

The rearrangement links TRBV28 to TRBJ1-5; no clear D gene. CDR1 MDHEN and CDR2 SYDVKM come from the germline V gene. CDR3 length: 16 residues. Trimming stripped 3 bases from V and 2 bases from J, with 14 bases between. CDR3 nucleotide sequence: TGTGCCAGCAGTTTTGCTTTCGGCGGCGGCAATCAGCCCCAGCATTTT. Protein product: CASSFAFGGGNQPQHF.

The CDR3 region is CASSLAPSGLLSYEQYF. The CDR3, as DNA: TGTGCCAGCAGCTTAGCGCCCTCGGGACTCCTATCCTACGAGCAGTACTTC. The V gene is TRBV7-2, the J gene TRBJ2-5; tentatively, D is TRBD2 (6 bases). TRBJ2-7 matches the DNA end more closely, so the J call is doubtful. The CDR3 totals 17 residues. Germline V gene sequence: CDR1 SGHTA, CDR2 FQGNSA.

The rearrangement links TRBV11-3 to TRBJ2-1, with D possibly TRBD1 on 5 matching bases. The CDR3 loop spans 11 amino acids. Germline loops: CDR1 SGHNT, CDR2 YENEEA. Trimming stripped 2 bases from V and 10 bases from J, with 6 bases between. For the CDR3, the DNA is TGTGCCAGCAGCTTAAACAGGGAGCAGTTCTTC. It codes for CASSLNREQFF.

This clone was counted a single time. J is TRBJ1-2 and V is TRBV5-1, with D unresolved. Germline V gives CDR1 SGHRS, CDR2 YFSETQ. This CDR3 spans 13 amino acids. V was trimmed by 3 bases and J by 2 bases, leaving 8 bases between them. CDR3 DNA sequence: TGCGCCAGCAGCTCACAGCCAAACTATGGCTACACCTTC. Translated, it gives CASSSQPNYGYTF.

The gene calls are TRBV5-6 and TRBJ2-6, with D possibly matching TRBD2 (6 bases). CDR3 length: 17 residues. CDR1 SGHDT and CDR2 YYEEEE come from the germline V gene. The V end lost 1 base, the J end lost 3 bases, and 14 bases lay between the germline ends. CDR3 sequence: CASSLRIAVRGANVLTF. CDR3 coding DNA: TGTGCCAGCAGCTTGAGAATAGCGGTGCGTGGGGCCAACGTCCTGACTTTC.

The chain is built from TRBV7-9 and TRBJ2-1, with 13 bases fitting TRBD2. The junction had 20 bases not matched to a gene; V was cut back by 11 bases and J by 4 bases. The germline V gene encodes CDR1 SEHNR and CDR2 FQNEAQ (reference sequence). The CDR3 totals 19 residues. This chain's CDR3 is CAPFSGLAGAHPFYNEQFF. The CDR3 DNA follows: TGTGCCCCCTTCTCAGGACTAGCGGGAGCGCACCCCTTTTACAATGAGCAGTTCTTC.

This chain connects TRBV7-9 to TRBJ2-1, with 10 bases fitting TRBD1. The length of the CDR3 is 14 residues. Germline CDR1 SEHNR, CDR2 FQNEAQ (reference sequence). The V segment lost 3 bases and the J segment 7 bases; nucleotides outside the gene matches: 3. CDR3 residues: CASSFRTGGNEQFF. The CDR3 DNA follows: TGTGCCAGCAGCTTCCGGACAGGGGGGAATGAGCAGTTCTTC.

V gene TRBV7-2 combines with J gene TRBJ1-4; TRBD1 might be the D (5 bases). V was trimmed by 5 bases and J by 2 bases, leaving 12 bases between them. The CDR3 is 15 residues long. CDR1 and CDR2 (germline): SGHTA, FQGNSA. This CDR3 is CASSRSGGTNEKLFF. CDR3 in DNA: TGTGCCAGCAGCCGAAGTGGGGGGACTAATGAAAAACTGTTTTTT.

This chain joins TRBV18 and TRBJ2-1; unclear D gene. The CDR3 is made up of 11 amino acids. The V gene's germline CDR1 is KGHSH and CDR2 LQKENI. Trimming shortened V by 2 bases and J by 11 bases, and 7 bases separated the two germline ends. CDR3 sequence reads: CASSPGEKQFF. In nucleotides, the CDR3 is TGTGCCAGCTCACCAGGGGAAAAGCAGTTCTTC.

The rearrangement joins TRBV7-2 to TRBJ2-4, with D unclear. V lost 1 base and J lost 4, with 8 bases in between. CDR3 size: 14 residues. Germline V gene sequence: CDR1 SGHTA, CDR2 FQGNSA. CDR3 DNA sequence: TGTGCCAGCAGCTTAGGCACTATGAAAAACATTCAGTACTTC. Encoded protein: CASSLGTMKNIQYF.

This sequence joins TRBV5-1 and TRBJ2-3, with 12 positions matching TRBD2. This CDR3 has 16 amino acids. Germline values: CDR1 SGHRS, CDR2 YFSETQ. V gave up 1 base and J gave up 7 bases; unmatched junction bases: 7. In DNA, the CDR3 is TGCGCCAGCAGCTTGTCTCTAGCGGGAGGGCCGAATACGCAGTATTTT. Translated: CASSLSLAGGPNTQYF.

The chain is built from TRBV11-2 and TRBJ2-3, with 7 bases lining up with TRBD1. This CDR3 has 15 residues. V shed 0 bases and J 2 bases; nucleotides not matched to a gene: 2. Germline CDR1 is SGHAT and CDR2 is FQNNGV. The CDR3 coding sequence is TGTGCCAGCAGCTTAGAGACAGGGAACACAGATACGCAGTATTTT. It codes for CASSLETGNTDTQYF.

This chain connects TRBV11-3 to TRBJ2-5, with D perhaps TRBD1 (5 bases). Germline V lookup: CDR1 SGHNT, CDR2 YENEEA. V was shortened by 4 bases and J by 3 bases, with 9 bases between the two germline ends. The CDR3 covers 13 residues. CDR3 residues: CASSSTREETQYF. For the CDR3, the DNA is TGTGCCAGCAGCTCCACCAGGGAAGAGACCCAGTACTTC.

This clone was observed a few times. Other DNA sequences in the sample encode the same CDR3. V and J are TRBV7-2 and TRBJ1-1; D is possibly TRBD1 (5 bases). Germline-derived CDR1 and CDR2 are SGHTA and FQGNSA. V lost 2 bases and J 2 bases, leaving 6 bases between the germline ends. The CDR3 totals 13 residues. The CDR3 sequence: CASSLQGNTEAFF. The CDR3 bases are TGTGCCAGCAGCTTACAGGGTAACACTGAAGCTTTCTTT.

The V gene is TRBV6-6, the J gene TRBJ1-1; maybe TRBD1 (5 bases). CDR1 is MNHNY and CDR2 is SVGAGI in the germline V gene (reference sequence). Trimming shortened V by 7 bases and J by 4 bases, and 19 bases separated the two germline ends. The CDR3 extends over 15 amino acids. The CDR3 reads CASTSGAGSGTEAFF. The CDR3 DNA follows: TGTGCCAGCACCTCGGGCGCAGGGTCGGGCACTGAAGCTTTCTTT.

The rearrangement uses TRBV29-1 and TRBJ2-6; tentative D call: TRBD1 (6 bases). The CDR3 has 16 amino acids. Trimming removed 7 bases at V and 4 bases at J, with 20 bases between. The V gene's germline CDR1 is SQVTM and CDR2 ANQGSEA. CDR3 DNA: TGCAGCGCGATTAATTCAGGGGTTGGGGGGGCCAACGTCCTGACTTTC. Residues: CSAINSGVGGANVLTF. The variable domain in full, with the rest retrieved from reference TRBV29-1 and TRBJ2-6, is SAVISQKPSRDICQRGTSLTIQCQVDSQVTMMFWYRQQPGQSLTLIATANQGSEATYESGFVIDKFPISRPNLTFSTLTVSNMSPEDSSIYLCSAINSGVGGANVLTFGAGSRLTVL.

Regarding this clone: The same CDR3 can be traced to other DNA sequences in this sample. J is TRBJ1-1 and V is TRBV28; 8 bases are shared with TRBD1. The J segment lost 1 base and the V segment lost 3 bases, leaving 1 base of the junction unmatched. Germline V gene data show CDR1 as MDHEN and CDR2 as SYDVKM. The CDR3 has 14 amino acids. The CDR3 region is CASSFGQGNTEAFF. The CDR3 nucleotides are TGTGCCAGCAGTTTCGGACAGGGGAACACTGAAGCTTTCTTT. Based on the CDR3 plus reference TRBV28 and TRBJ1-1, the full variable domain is DVKVTQSSRYLVKRTGEKVFLECVQDMDHENMFWYRQDPGLGLRLIYFSYDVKMKEKGDIPEGYSVSREKKERFSLILESASTNQTSMYLCASSFGQGNTEAFFGQGTRLTVV.